This entry lists 10 T cell receptor beta chains sequenced from one sample in a study of T cell changes during pregnancy in multiple sclerosis. The repertoire was sequenced with immunoSEQ multiplex PCR; TCRdb's copy has only in-frame clones and lacks some. The sample has about 39,000 clones, roughly 90% seen once; the top ten hold 26%. The material sequenced was CD8+ T cells from peripheral blood mononuclear cells, taken before pregnancy. Receptors originate from a female donor with multiple sclerosis, enrolled in a pregnancy study.

J is TRBJ1-2 and V is TRBV9; 7 bases agree with TRBD1. J was trimmed by 4 bases and V by 0 bases; bases with no gene match: 9. This CDR3 has 16 amino acids. The germline CDR1 and CDR2 sequences are SGDLS and YYNGEE. CDR3 sequence: CASSVETGRPIYGYTF. CDR3 DNA: TGTGCCAGCAGCGTAGAGACAGGGCGCCCCATCTATGGCTACACCTTC. Variable domain in full (rest from reference TRBV9 and TRBJ1-2): DSGVTQTPKHLITATGQRVTLRCSPRSGDLSVYWYQQSLDQGLQFLIQYYNGEERAKGNILERFSAQQFPDLHSELNLSSLELGDSALYFCASSVETGRPIYGYTFGSGTRLTVV.

This clone was recorded only once. The chain couples TRBV9 to TRBJ2-1, with 9 bases lining up with TRBD2. V gave up 0 bases and J gave up 0 bases; unmatched junction bases: 4. CDR3 size: 17 residues. Germline-derived CDR1 and CDR2 are SGDLS and YYNGEE. CDR3 in amino acids: CASSVEGSGSSYNEQFF. The CDR3 DNA is TGTGCCAGCAGCGTAGAGGGTAGCGGGAGCTCCTACAATGAGCAGTTCTTC.

V is TRBV5-4 and J is TRBJ1-1; the match to TRBD1 covers 9 bases. Germline CDR1 and CDR2: SGHNT and YYREEE (reference sequence). Trimming cost V 2 bases and J 1 base; bases outside gene matches: 9. The CDR3 extends over 17 amino acids. CDR3 in amino acids: CASSFRGQGIRNTEAFF. The CDR3 DNA reads as TGTGCCAGCAGCTTCCGGGGACAGGGAATAAGGAACACTGAAGCTTTCTTT.

The chain links TRBV5-6 to TRBJ2-7; D remains ambiguous. V dropped 0 bases and J dropped 6 bases, with 4 bases sitting between them. The CDR3 spans 11 residues. The germline gives CDR1 SGHDT, CDR2 YYEEEE. The CDR3 DNA is TGTGCCAGCAGCTTGGAGAGCGAGCAGTACTTC. Its translation is CASSLESEQYF.

The chain links TRBV6-1 to TRBJ1-5; 9 nucleotides line up with TRBD1. The CDR3 extends over 14 amino acids. Germline trimming cut 8 bases from V and 4 bases from J; bases unmatched to any gene: 6. The germline CDR1 and CDR2 sequences are MNHNS and SASEGT. CDR3 loop: CASLDRGGNQPQHF. The CDR3 nucleotides are TGTGCCAGCCTGGACAGGGGCGGAAATCAGCCCCAGCATTTT.

This clone has only a few counts. The J gene is TRBJ1-1, the V gene TRBV27; D gene uncertain. Trimming stripped 4 bases from V and 3 bases from J, with 9 bases between. This CDR3 has 13 residues. CDR1 and CDR2 (germline): MNHEY, SMNVEV (reference sequence). CDR3 in amino acids: CASSYSLYTEAFF. CDR3 in DNA: TGTGCCAGCAGTTACTCTCTCTACACTGAAGCTTTCTTT.

This clone turned up a few times. The chain recombines TRBV6-1 with TRBJ2-5; weak D call: TRBD1 (6 bases). The V end lost 1 base, the J end lost 1 base, and 10 bases lay between the germline ends. Germline CDR1 MNHNS, CDR2 SASEGT. The CDR3 extends over 15 amino acids. CDR3 nucleotide sequence: TGTGCCAGCAGTGAAGACAGGGCTCCCCAAGAGACCCAGTACTTC. It yields the protein CASSEDRAPQETQYF.

This clone was counted once. V usage is TRBV5-4 and J usage is TRBJ2-7; 9 bases are a match to TRBD2. The germline V gene encodes CDR1 SGHNT and CDR2 YYREEE (reference sequence). J was trimmed by 4 bases and V by 5 bases; bases with no gene match: 7. The CDR3 spans 14 residues. The CDR3: CASSSSGEFYEQYF. For the CDR3, the DNA is TGTGCCAGCAGTTCTAGCGGGGAGTTTTACGAGCAGTACTTC.

V usage is TRBV9 and J usage is TRBJ2-7; perhaps TRBD1 as D (6 bases). The germline CDR1 and CDR2 sequences are SGDLS and YYNGEE. V was clipped by 0 bases and J by 3 bases, with 19 bases between them. The CDR3 contains 17 residues. The CDR3 loop is CASSVGGGQGKGYEQYF. Here the CDR3 DNA reads TGTGCCAGCAGCGTAGGTGGTGGCCAGGGGAAGGGCTACGAGCAGTACTTC.

This chain connects TRBV28 to TRBJ1-2; TRBD1 might be the D (5 bases). The CDR3 extends over 14 amino acids. Germline V gene lookup returns CDR1 MDHEN and CDR2 SYDVKM. Trimming took off 1 base at V and 8 bases at J, with 14 bases between the two ends. The CDR3 sequence: CASSLYTGRGGYTF. In DNA, the CDR3 is TGTGCCAGCAGTTTATACACAGGACGTGGGGGCTACACCTTC.